The source of this TCR beta chain is a study of monozygotic twins with inflammatory bowel disease (dated by TCRdb to the late 2010s). Some background on the complete study: A total of about 28 monozygotic twin pairs were included in the full study, comprising nine German pairs (four IBD-concordant, five IBD-discordant) and 19 IBD-discordant Danish pairs. Within discordant pairs, disease-associated traits were sought mainly by comparing IBD patients with their genetically identical healthy co-twins. Each individual had, on average, about 151 000 unique TCRalpha sequences and 181 000 unique TCRbeta sequences available for analysis.

Study-level results and caveats: TCRbeta repertoire diversity, by inverse Simpson index, was decreased in IBD patients compared with their healthy co-twins. Because patients received different immunosuppressive treatments, the repertoires may have picked up extra background noise and variability between individuals. Repertoire similarity did not differ between concordant and discordant twins, possibly due to limited statistical power. Compared with healthy twins, IBD patients shared fewer clonotypes with other individuals, and the difference was most pronounced in patients with signs of disease activity. The analysis was unable to tell different T cell subtypes apart. The results gave no support for a single strong signal or clonotype linked to IBD.

The library was made by 5' RACE. Each TCR library was prepared from around 3,200 ng of total RNA. For each sample, cDNA synthesis with SMARTScribe reverse transcriptase was split into eight separate reactions. Unique molecular identifiers containing a 6-nucleotide sample barcode were introduced through template switching during cDNA synthesis. Amplification of TCRalpha and TCRbeta cDNA involved two nested PCRs of around 15 and 9 cycles, and each PCR was followed by bead purification. Before amplification, the cDNA was both treated with uracil DNA-glycosylase and purified with the QIAquick PCR purification kit. In the second PCR, Illumina TruSeq-compatible adapters and sample-specific barcodes were added. TapeStation and Qubit were used to check library quality and concentration, and around 4.7 ng of each library was pooled. Sequencing of the pooled libraries was done on an Illumina HiSeq2500 single-index Rapid Run using custom sequencing primers and 2 x 100 bp reads. The study's own analysis went as follows. UMI-based consensus assembly with MiGEC version 1.2.6 was used to correct PCR and sequencing errors. MiXCR version 2.1.1 handled V(D)J alignment, clonotype assembly and CDR3 extraction. Normalisation of gene usage, clonotype sharing and MAIT/NKT TCR abundance was achieved by analysing the top 1000, 10 000 and 20 000 clonotypes per sample. Diversity was computed as the inverse Simpson index with the vegan R package after downsampling to 27 000 UMIs. Paired Mann-Whitney U tests were applied to discordant twin pairs, and Benjamini-Hochberg correction was used for multiple testing. The reads underwent TCRdb reprocessing, giving one record for each CDR3 protein sequence and no DNA. For this entry, the V and J calls and clone size follow TCRdb and not the study's own pipeline. For this sample, the table gives approximately 300,000 distinct CDR3 sequences. The leading ten clones occupy about 5% of the sample.

CDR1 and CDR2, per the germline V gene (reference sequence), are DFQATT and SNEGSKA. The CDR3 contains 14 residues, cysteine and phenylalanine counted. The DNA is unrecorded. A note on this clonotype: Its antigen specificity is not known.

From each donor, a roughly 2.7 ml peripheral blood sample was collected into PAXgene tubes and kept at -80 degrees C. Without T cell sorting, total RNA was isolated from whole blood using the PAXgene blood miRNA kit on an automated QIAcube. Peripheral blood from monozygotic twin pairs who were concordant or discordant for inflammatory bowel disease underwent deep TCRalpha and TCRbeta repertoire profiling using unique molecular barcoding. Smoking habits were recorded for all twin pairs, and each individual was classified as a current, former or never smoker. The rearranged chain carries TRBV20-1 and TRBJ2-7; absent DNA, TCRdb's TRBD1 call cannot be checked. The specimen sequenced was blood. This sequence was found in a human donor with ulcerative colitis or Crohn's disease, or a healthy co-twin of an affected twin (not recorded which). CDR3 sequence: CSASGQGIIYEQYF.